What follows are 23 T cell receptor beta chains derived from one specimen sequenced in a study of regulatory T cells in long-lasting Graves disease. According to the study, TCR beta libraries were built with iRepertoire HTBI primers and CDR3-region Arm-PCR. TCRdb used MiXCR to reprocess the multiplex PCR reads, holding one entry per CDR3 protein. The profile covers 500,000 to 700,000 distinct CDR3 sequences, with roughly 15% appearing a single time and approximately 20% taken by the ten largest. Described time point: newly diagnosed GD, antithyroid drugs for less than 3 months. RNA isolated from PBMCs was used to make the TCR library. These records were also assigned to another study, of T cells in Graves' hyperthyroidism and ophthalmopathy.

Sequencing was performed on peripheral blood mononuclear cells (PBMCs), taken at new diagnosis, from a patient treated with antithyroid drugs. Receptors originate from a woman under 40 with Graves disease.

This chain uses TRBV12-5 with TRBJ2-1; D remains ambiguous. The germline gives CDR1 LGHNT, CDR2 FRNRAP. This CDR3 is built from 14 residues. The V end was cut by 1 base, the J end by 8 bases, with 12 bases between. The CDR3 nucleotides are TGTGCTAGTGGTTTGGGATTTGGCGCCGATGAGCAGTTCTTC. This gives the protein CASGLGFGADEQFF.

The sample holds a few counts of this clonotype. This sequence joins TRBV5-4 and TRBJ2-5; 7 nucleotides match TRBD2. The CDR3 consists of 14 residues. The germline V gene encodes CDR1 SGHNT and CDR2 YYREEE (reference sequence). With 4 bases clipped from V and 1 base from J, the junction kept 4 bases outside the gene matches. Here the CDR3 DNA reads TGTGCCAGCAGCCCCGGGGGGACCCAAGAGACCCAGTACTTC. This translates into CASSPGGTQETQYF. Full variable domain (outside the CDR3, taken from reference TRBV5-4 and TRBJ2-5): ETGVTQSPTHLIKTRGQQVTLRCSSQSGHNTVSWYQQALGQGPQFIFQYYREEENGRGNFPPRFSGLQFPNYSSELNVNALELDDSALYLCASSPGGTQETQYFGPGTRLLVL.

In this sample, this clonotype turned up a few times. This rearrangement joins TRBV12-3 or TRBV12-4 to TRBJ2-3, with TRBD2 matching over 9 bases. Trimming removed 2 bases from V and 0 bases from J; junction bases left unmatched: 3. The CDR3 consists of 16 residues. The CDR3 protein is CASSLTSGFSTDTQYF. The CDR3 DNA reads as TGTGCCAGCAGTTTAACTAGCGGGTTCAGCACAGATACGCAGTATTTT.

About this clonotype: A read error is possible here, since a much larger clone lies one base away. This chain links TRBV6-2 or TRBV6-3 with TRBJ2-3, with D unresolved. V lost 6 bases and J lost 6, with 7 bases in between. Germline V gene sequence: CDR1 MNHEY, CDR2 SVGEGT. This CDR3 comprises 11 residues. DNA of the CDR3: TGTGCCAGCAGCCAACGGGATACGCAGTATTTT. As protein: CASSQRDTQYF.

This clonotype showed up many times. The rearrangement joins TRBV28 to TRBJ1-6; D uncertain. There are 16 residues in the CDR3. CDR1 is MDHEN and CDR2 is SYDVKM in the germline V gene. V lost 1 base, J lost 5 bases, and 12 bases lay in between. The CDR3 loop reads CASSLSTVRNNSPLHF. CDR3 DNA sequence: TGTGCCAGCAGTTTATCTACGGTTCGAAATAATTCACCCCTCCACTTT.

The chain links TRBV25-1 to TRBJ1-3; D is unresolved. The germline CDR1 and CDR2 sequences are MGHDK and SYGVNS. Deletions cut 4 bases from V and 13 bases from J, with 14 bases between. This CDR3 is built from 12 residues. The CDR3 DNA sequence: TGTGCCAGCAGTGGCCCCGCCCACGGGATATATTTT. Translated, it gives CASSGPAHGIYF.

This clonotype was counted a few times. The V gene is TRBV6-1, the J gene TRBJ2-3, with D possibly matching TRBD2 (5 bases). The germline V gene has CDR1 MNHNS and CDR2 SASEGT. This CDR3 spans 18 amino acids. The V end was cut by 4 bases, the J end by 0 bases, with 20 bases between. Written as DNA, the CDR3 is TGTGCCAGCAGTGTGAGGGAGCGGTTCTTTTCTAGCACAGATACGCAGTATTTT. As protein: CASSVRERFFSSTDTQYF.

This clonotype was observed at least ten times. The gene calls are TRBV29-1 and TRBJ2-7; perhaps TRBD2 as D (5 bases). The CDR3 has 13 amino acids. V shed 2 bases and J shed 3 bases, with 11 bases lying between them. Germline V gene lookup returns CDR1 SQVTM and CDR2 ANQGSEA. CDR3 amino acids: CSVEMGGHYEQYF. The CDR3 bases are TGCAGCGTTGAAATGGGCGGGCACTACGAGCAGTACTTC.

This clonotype appeared many times. J is TRBJ2-3 and V is TRBV11-2; D is ambiguous. Trimming stripped 3 bases from V and 3 bases from J, with 10 bases between. The V gene's germline CDR1 is SGHAT and CDR2 FQNNGV. The CDR3 has 14 amino acids. The CDR3 here is CASSLIPGTDTQYF. The CDR3 DNA sequence: TGTGCCAGCAGCTTGATACCTGGGACAGATACGCAGTATTTT.

The chain combines TRBV7-9 with TRBJ2-1; 14 bases agree with TRBD2. Germline V CDR1 and CDR2: SEHNR, FQNEAQ (reference sequence). The CDR3 runs to 19 residues. After removal of 2 bases from V and 8 bases from J, the junction contained 14 bases not matched to a gene. CDR3 sequence reads: CASSLLAGTSGRWADEQFF. CDR3 bases: TGTGCCAGCAGCTTATTGGCAGGGACTAGCGGGAGATGGGCCGATGAGCAGTTCTTC.

The chain recombines TRBV20-1 with TRBJ2-7; TRBD2 matches 13 bases. V was clipped by 0 bases and J by 3 bases; unmatched bases: 2. The CDR3 sequence is 15 residues long. Germline lookup yields CDR1 DFQATT and CDR2 SNEGSKA (reference sequence). The CDR3 protein is CSARETSGRDYEQYF. The CDR3 nucleotides are TGCAGTGCTAGAGAAACTAGCGGGAGGGACTACGAGCAGTACTTC.

This clonotype was detected many times. The chain recombines TRBV3-1 with TRBJ2-1; the D is unclear. This CDR3 region has 12 residues. CDR1 is LGHDT, CDR2 YNNKEL, per germline (reference sequence). Trimming left V 3 bases short and J 8 bases short, with 8 bases between. The CDR3 coding sequence is TGTGCCAGCAGCCATTTAACCGATGAGCAGTTCTTC. Its translation is CASSHLTDEQFF.

In this sample, this clonotype turned up many times. The V and J genes are TRBV12-3 or TRBV12-4 and TRBJ1-3; the D is unclear. Trimming took 3 bases from V and 4 from J, leaving 10 bases between them. This CDR3 region has 14 residues. CDR3 coding DNA: TGTGCCAGCAGTTTCTCCTATCAGGGAAACACCATATATTTT. Protein: CASSFSYQGNTIYF.

This clonotype was picked up a small number of times. The chain uses TRBV6-4 and TRBJ2-1; TRBD2 aligns across 9 bases. This CDR3 is built from 14 residues. Germline V gene sequence: CDR1 MRHNA, CDR2 SNTAGT. The trim removed 3 bases at V and 8 bases at J, leaving 5 bases unmatched. CDR3 protein: CASSEAGGPHEQFF. CDR3 DNA: TGTGCCAGCAGTGAGGCGGGAGGGCCCCATGAGCAGTTCTTC.

In its sample, this clonotype was seen a few times. The genes are TRBV7-9 and TRBJ2-5; TRBD1 matches at 11 bases. CDR3 length equals 17 residues. Germline trimming cut 5 bases from V and 2 bases from J; bases unmatched to any gene: 10. From germline, CDR1 is SEHNR and CDR2 FQNEAQ (reference sequence). DNA for the CDR3: TGTGCCAGCAGCCCCAAATGGGGACAGGGGGATCAAGAGACCCAGTACTTC. Translation gives CASSPKWGQGDQETQYF.

In this sample, this clonotype turned up a few times. The V call is TRBV14, the J call TRBJ1-1; D possibly corresponds to TRBD1 (5 bases). V lost 1 base, J lost 1 base, and 10 bases lay in between. Germline CDR1 SGHDN, CDR2 FVKESK. The CDR3 loop spans 15 amino acids. The CDR3 nucleotides are TGTGCCAGCAGCCAAGTGGGACGCACGAACACTGAAGCTTTCTTT. Translated, it gives CASSQVGRTNTEAFF.

This clonotype has ten or more counts. The genes are TRBV11-1 and TRBJ2-1; D uncertain. Trimming removed 2 bases at V and 4 bases at J, with 21 bases between. The CDR3 is 18 amino acids. Germline CDR1 is SGHAT and CDR2 is FQDESV (reference sequence). This chain's CDR3 is CASSLHLFGREEYNEQFF. CDR3 DNA: TGTGCCAGCAGCTTACACTTATTCGGTAGGGAAGAGTACAATGAGCAGTTCTTC.

The gene calls are TRBV7-9 and TRBJ2-5, with TRBD1 matching over 7 bases. CDR1 is SEHNR, CDR2 FQNEAQ, per germline (reference sequence). The V segment lost 5 bases and the J segment 4 bases; nucleotides outside the gene matches: 10. The CDR3 has 15 residues. CDR3 protein: CASSRDRVGGETQYF. In DNA form, the CDR3 reads TGTGCCAGCAGCCGCGACAGGGTTGGTGGAGAGACCCAGTACTTC.

This clonotype appeared many times. J is TRBJ1-4 and V is TRBV29-1; weak D call: TRBD1 (6 bases). Between the trimmed V and J ends, which lost 2 bases and 10 bases, there was a span of 8 bases. This CDR3 is 11 amino acids long. Per germline, CDR1 SQVTM and CDR2 ANQGSEA. The CDR3 loop reads CSVEQGGKLFF. CDR3 DNA: TGCAGCGTTGAACAAGGGGGAAAACTGTTTTTT.

The chain links TRBV9 to TRBJ2-2, with TRBD2 as a possible D gene (5 bases). The CDR3 runs 16 residues. Trimming removed 4 bases from V and 6 bases from J, with 19 bases in between. Germline values: CDR1 SGDLS, CDR2 YYNGEE. The CDR3 nucleotides read TGTGCCAGCAGCCCCCGCGGGCATCGACTATCCGGGGAGCTGTTTTTT. Translation: CASSPRGHRLSGELFF.

This clonotype was counted many times. The V gene is TRBV24-1, the J gene TRBJ2-5; 7 nucleotides match TRBD2. The germline CDR1 and CDR2 sequences are KGHDR and SFDVKD. The CDR3 totals 16 residues. The J segment lost 4 bases and the V segment lost 5 bases, leaving 12 bases of the junction unmatched. The CDR3 bases are TGTGCCACCAGTGCCCCTGGGGGGAGGGGAGGAGAGACCCAGTACTTC. Its protein product is CATSAPGGRGGETQYF.

The chain joins TRBV12-3 or TRBV12-4 to TRBJ1-3, with unresolved D. Trimming pared 5 bases from V and 0 bases from J, leaving 8 bases between. The CDR3 is 14 residues long. In nucleotides, the CDR3 is TGTGCCAGCAGTAGGACGTTCTCTGGAAACACCATATATTTT. Translated, it gives CASSRTFSGNTIYF.

In this sample, this clonotype turned up many times. Written as DNA, the CDR3 is TGCAGTGCTAGTAGCGCGACCTCCTACAATGAGCAGTTCTTC. This sequence encodes CSASSATSYNEQFF. The chain joins TRBV20-1 to TRBJ2-1; TRBD2 is a possible D gene (5 bases). The length of the CDR3 is 14 residues. CDR1 is DFQATT and CDR2 is SNEGSKA in the germline V gene (reference sequence). The V end was cut by 3 bases, the J end by 0 bases, with 9 bases between.